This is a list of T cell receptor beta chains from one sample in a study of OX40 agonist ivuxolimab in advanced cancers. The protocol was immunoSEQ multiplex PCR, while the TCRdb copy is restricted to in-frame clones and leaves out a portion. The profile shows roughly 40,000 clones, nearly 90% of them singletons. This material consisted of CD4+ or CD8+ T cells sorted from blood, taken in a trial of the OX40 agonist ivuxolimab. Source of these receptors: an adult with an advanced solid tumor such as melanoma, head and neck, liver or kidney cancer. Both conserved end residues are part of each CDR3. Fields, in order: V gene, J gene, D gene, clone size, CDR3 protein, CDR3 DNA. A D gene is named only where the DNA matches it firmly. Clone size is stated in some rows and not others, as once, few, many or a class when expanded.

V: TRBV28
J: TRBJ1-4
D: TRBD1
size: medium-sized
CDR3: CASQGDRENEKLFF
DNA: TGTGCCAGCCAAGGGGACAGGGAAAATGAAAAACTGTTTTTT

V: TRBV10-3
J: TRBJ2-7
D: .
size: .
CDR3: CAISDSQRGQYEQYF
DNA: TGTGCCATCAGTGATTCCCAGCGGGGACAATACGAGCAGTACTTC

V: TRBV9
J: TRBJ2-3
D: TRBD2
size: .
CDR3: CASSAGAGGGDTQYF
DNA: TGTGCCAGCAGCGCCGGGGCGGGAGGTGGGGATACGCAGTATTTT

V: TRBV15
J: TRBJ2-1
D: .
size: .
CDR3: CATSRGGDTYNEQFF
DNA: TGTGCCACCAGCAGAGGCGGGGATACCTACAATGAGCAGTTCTTC

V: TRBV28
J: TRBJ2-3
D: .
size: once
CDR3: CATYSSTDTQYF
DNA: TGTGCCACCTACAGCAGCACAGATACGCAGTATTTT

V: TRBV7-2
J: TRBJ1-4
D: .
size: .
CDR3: CASSSPHIRSEKLFF
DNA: TGTGCCAGCAGCTCCCCCCACATACGGAGTGAAAAACTGTTTTTT

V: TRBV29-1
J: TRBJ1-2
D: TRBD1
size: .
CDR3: CSVEGTGDERNYGYTF
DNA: TGCAGCGTTGAGGGGACAGGAGACGAGAGAAACTATGGCTACACCTTC

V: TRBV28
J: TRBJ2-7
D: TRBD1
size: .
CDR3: CASRTGQGSYEQYF
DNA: TGTGCCAGCCGCACGGGACAGGGCTCCTACGAGCAGTACTTC

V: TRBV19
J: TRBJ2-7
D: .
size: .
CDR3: CASSIDTSAYEQYF
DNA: TGTGCCAGTAGTATCGATACCTCCGCCTACGAGCAGTACTTC

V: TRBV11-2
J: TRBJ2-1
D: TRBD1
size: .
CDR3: CASIRLGTGTYNEQFF
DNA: TGTGCCAGCATAAGGTTGGGGACAGGAACCTACAATGAGCAGTTCTTC

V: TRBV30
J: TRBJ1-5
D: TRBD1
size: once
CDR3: CAWSPYYDRVNQPQHF
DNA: TGTGCCTGGAGTCCATACTACGACAGGGTAAATCAGCCCCAGCATTTT

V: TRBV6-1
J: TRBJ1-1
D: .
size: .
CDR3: CASSEAPGRTIEAFF
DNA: TGTGCCAGCAGTGAAGCTCCAGGTAGGACTATTGAAGCTTTCTTT

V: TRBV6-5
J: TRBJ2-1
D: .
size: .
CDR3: CASSYHYEQFF
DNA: TGTGCCAGCAGTTACCATTACGAGCAGTTCTTC

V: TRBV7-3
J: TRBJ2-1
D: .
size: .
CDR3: CASSLLQGSYNEQFF
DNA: TGTGCCAGCAGCTTACTCCAGGGCTCCTACAATGAGCAGTTCTTC

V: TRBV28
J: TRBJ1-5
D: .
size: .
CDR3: CASSSPGRMSLGNQPQHF
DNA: TGTGCCAGCAGTTCACCGGGACGGATGTCCTTGGGTAATCAGCCCCAGCATTTT

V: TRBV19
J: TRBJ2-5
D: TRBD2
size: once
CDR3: CATRPGGDGGRETQYF
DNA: TGTGCCACCCGACCGGGGGGGGATGGGGGTCGAGAGACCCAGTACTTC

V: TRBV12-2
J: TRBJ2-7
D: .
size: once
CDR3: CASRWGAETPGGEQYF
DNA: TGTGCAAGTCGGTGGGGAGCGGAGACCCCCGGGGGAGAGCAGTACTTC

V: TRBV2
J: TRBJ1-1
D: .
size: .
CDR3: CASSEPVGVNTEAFF
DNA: TGTGCCAGCAGTGAACCCGTAGGAGTTAACACTGAAGCTTTCTTT

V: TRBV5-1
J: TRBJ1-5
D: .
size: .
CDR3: CASSLDGYANQPQHF
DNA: TGCGCCAGCAGCTTAGATGGGTATGCCAATCAGCCCCAGCATTTT

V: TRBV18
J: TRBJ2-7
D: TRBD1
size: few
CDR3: CASSPRRQGVHEQYF
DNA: TGTGCCAGCTCACCCCGTAGACAGGGAGTCCACGAGCAGTACTTC

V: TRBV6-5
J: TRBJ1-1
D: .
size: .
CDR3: CASSPIRDAEAFF
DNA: TGTGCCAGCAGCCCGATAAGGGACGCTGAAGCTTTCTTT

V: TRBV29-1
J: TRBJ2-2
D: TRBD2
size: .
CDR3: CSVVWTSGHTGELFF
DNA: TGCAGCGTTGTCTGGACTAGCGGGCACACCGGGGAGCTGTTTTTT

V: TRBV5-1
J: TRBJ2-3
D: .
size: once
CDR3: CASSLNPSTDTQYF
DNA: TGCGCCAGCAGCTTGAATCCTAGCACAGATACGCAGTATTTT

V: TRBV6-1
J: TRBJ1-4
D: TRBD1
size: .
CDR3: CAKPLGQGGEKLFF
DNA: TGTGCCAAACCCCTGGGACAGGGAGGGGAAAAACTGTTTTTT

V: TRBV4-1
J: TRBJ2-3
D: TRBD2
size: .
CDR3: CASSLWAGGGDTQYF
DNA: TGCGCCAGCAGCCTTTGGGCGGGGGGGGGAGATACGCAGTATTTT

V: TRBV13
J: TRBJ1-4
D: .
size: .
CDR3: CASSARTLRGEKLFF
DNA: TGTGCCAGCAGCGCAAGGACATTGAGGGGTGAAAAACTGTTTTTT

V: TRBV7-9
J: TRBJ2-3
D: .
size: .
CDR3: CASSLGWGGDTQYF
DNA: TGTGCCAGCAGCTTAGGTTGGGGAGGAGATACGCAGTATTTT

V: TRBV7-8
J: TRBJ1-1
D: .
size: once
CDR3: CASSPGTLTTDTEAFF
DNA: TGTGCCAGCAGCCCTGGGACACTCACAACGGACACTGAAGCTTTCTTT

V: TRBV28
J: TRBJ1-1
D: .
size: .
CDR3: CASSRPGRTMNTEAFF
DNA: TGTGCCAGCAGTCGTCCCGGAAGAACTATGAACACTGAAGCTTTCTTT

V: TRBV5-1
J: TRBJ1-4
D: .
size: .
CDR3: CASSLRQGDEKLFF
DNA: TGCGCCAGCAGCTTGCGGCAGGGCGATGAAAAACTGTTTTTT

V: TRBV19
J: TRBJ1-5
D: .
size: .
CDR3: CASSYHLQPQHF
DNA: TGTGCCAGTAGTTATCATCTCCAGCCCCAGCATTTT

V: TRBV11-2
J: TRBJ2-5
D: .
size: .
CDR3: CASSSPSGVGETQYF
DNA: TGTGCCAGCAGCTCACCTTCAGGGGTCGGAGAGACCCAGTACTTC

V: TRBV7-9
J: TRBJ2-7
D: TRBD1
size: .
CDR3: CASSLRGPGQGSYEQYF
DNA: TGTGCCAGCAGCTTACGGGGGCCGGGACAGGGATCCTACGAGCAGTACTTC

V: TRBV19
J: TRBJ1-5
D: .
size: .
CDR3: CASSTPRAGGNQPQHF
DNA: TGTGCCAGTAGTACCCCCCGGGCAGGGGGCAATCAGCCCCAGCATTTT

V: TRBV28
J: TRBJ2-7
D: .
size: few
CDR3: CASNPAGSSYEQYF
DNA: TGTGCCAGCAATCCGGCGGGGAGCTCCTACGAGCAGTACTTC

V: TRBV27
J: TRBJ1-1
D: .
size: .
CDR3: CASSLLGANTEAFF
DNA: TGTGCCAGCAGTTTATTAGGAGCTAACACTGAAGCTTTCTTT

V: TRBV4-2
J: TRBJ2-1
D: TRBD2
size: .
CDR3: CASSQASGTSGNNEQFF
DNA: TGTGCCAGCAGCCAAGCATCCGGGACTAGCGGGAACAATGAGCAGTTCTTC

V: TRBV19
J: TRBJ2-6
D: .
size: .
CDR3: CASGAGLGETGANVLTF
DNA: TGTGCCAGTGGGGCGGGGCTGGGGGAGACTGGGGCCAACGTCCTGACTTTC

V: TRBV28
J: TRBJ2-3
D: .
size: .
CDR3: CASRTGLSTDTQYF
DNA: TGTGCCAGCAGAACGGGGTTGAGCACAGATACGCAGTATTTT

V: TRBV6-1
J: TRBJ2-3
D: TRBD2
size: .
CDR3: CASSEVGTTSTDTQYF
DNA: TGTGCCAGCAGTGAAGTAGGGACTACTAGCACAGATACGCAGTATTTT

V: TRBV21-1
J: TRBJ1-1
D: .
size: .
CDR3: CASSKRRETEAFF
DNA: TGTGCCAGCAGCAAACGGAGGGAAACTGAAGCTTTCTTT

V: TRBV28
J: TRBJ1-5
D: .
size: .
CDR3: CASSFTGENQPQHF
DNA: TGTGCCAGCAGTTTTACAGGTGAAAATCAGCCCCAGCATTTT

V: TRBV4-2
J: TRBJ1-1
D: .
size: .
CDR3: CASSQGRVGNTEAFF
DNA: TGTGCCAGCAGCCAGGGGAGGGTCGGGAACACTGAAGCTTTCTTT

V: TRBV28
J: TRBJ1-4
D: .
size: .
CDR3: CASSLKSPNEKLFF
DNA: TGTGCCAGCAGTTTGAAGAGTCCAAATGAAAAACTGTTTTTT

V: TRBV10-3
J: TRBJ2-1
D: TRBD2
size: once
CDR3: CAISEAGGYGSSYNEQFF
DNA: TGTGCCATCAGTGAAGCGGGAGGTTACGGGAGTTCCTACAATGAGCAGTTCTTC

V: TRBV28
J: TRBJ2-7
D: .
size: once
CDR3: CASGSWYEQYF
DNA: TGTGCCAGCGGGAGTTGGTACGAGCAGTACTTC

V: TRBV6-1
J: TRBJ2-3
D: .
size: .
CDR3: CASSEGGVDTQYF
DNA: TGTGCCAGCAGTGAAGGGGGTGTAGATACGCAGTATTTT

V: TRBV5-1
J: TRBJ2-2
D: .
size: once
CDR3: CASTTLNTGELFF
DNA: TGCGCCAGCACGACGCTAAACACCGGGGAGCTGTTTTTT

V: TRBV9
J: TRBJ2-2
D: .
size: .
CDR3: CASSPVSGVPTGELFF
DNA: TGTGCCAGCAGCCCAGTTTCGGGAGTCCCCACCGGGGAGCTGTTTTTT

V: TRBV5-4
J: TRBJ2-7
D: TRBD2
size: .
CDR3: CASSQGLEGDEQYF
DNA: TGTGCCAGCAGCCAGGGACTAGAAGGCGACGAGCAGTACTTC

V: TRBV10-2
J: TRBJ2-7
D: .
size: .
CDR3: CASSEIAYEQYF
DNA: TGCGCCAGCAGTGAAATAGCCTACGAGCAGTACTTC

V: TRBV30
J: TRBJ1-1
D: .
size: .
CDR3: CAWSRPPGAEAFF
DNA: TGTGCCTGGAGTAGACCCCCTGGTGCTGAAGCTTTCTTT

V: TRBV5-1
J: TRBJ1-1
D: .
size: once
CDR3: CASSSQLRTEAFF
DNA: TGCGCCAGCAGCTCCCAACTTCGAACTGAAGCTTTCTTT

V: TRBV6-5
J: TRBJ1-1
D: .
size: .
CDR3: CASSDYNTEAFF
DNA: TGTGCCAGCAGCGATTATAACACTGAAGCTTTCTTT

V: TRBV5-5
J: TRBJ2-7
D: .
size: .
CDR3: CASSLTGTTYEQYF
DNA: TGTGCCAGCAGCTTGACCGGGACAACCTACGAGCAGTACTTC

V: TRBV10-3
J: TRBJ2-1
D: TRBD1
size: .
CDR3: CAISEGQDWYNEQFF
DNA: TGTGCCATCAGTGAGGGACAGGATTGGTACAATGAGCAGTTCTTC

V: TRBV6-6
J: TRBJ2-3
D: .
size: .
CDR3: CASPITDTQYF
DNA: TGTGCCAGCCCAATCACAGATACGCAGTATTTT

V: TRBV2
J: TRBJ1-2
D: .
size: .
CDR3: CASSPTPFYGYTF
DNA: TGTGCCAGCAGTCCGACCCCCTTCTATGGCTACACCTTC